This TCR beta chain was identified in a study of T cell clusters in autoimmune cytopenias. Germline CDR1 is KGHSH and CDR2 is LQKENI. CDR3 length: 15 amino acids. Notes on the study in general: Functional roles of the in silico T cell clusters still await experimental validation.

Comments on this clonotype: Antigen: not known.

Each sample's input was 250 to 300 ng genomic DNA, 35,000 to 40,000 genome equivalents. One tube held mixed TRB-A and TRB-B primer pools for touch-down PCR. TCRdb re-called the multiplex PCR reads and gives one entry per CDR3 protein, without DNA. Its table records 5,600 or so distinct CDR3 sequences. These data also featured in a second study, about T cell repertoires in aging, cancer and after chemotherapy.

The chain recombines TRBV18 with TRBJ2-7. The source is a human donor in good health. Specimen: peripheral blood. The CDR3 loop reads CASSPEWGGSYEQYF.